Each of the 23 T cell receptor beta chains below was sequenced from the same sample in a study of T cells in Graves' hyperthyroidism and ophthalmopathy. The source material, RNA transcripts, was used to amplify TCR beta CDR3 regions. HTBI primers were employed in a first-round RT-PCR of the TCR CDR3. TCRdb independently ran MiXCR on the multiplex PCR reads; one entry per CDR3 protein. Of about 500,000 distinct CDR3 sequences in the sample, about 16% were seen once. Sequencing was done on a sample of blood. Receptors were obtained from a woman aged 30 to 39 with Graves' ophthalmopathy.

The rearrangement joins TRBV28 to TRBJ2-7; TRBD1 matches at 9 bases. This CDR3 comprises 13 residues. CDR1 MDHEN and CDR2 SYDVKM come from the germline V gene. J was trimmed by 5 bases and V by 7 bases; bases with no gene match: 6. The CDR3 region has the DNA TGTGCCAGCATCAGGGGGACAGGGAACGAGCAGTACTTC. Translated, it gives CASIRGTGNEQYF.

The chain recombines TRBV14 with TRBJ2-5; D gene unclear. Germline V gives CDR1 SGHDN, CDR2 FVKESK. This CDR3 has 12 amino acids. V lost 0 bases, J lost 6 bases, and 5 bases lay in between. CDR3 protein: CASSQDGQTQYF. CDR3 nucleotide sequence: TGTGCCAGCAGCCAAGATGGGCAGACCCAGTACTTC.

This chain uses TRBV5-6 with TRBJ2-1; 12 bases match TRBD1. The germline V gene has CDR1 SGHDT and CDR2 YYEEEE. Germline trimming cut 1 base from V and 8 bases from J; bases unmatched to any gene: 7. This CDR3 comprises 16 residues. This CDR3 reads CASSLYLGQGADEQFF. In DNA form, the CDR3 reads TGTGCCAGCAGCTTGTACTTGGGACAGGGGGCGGATGAGCAGTTCTTC. Full variable domain (remainder filled in from reference TRBV5-6 and TRBJ2-1): DAGVTQSPTHLIKTRGQQVTLRCSPKSGHDTVSWYQQALGQGPQFIFQYYEEEERQRGNFPDRFSGHQFPNYSSELNVNALLLGDSALYLCASSLYLGQGADEQFFGPGTRLTVL.

This clonotype was observed a few times. Because the CDR3 is missing its conserved closing phenylalanine or tryptophan, this is likely a read error. The rearrangement links TRBV28 to TRBJ2-3; perhaps TRBD2 as D (6 bases). This CDR3 has 14 residues. V lost 2 bases and J 0 bases, leaving 6 bases between the germline ends. Germline V lookup: CDR1 MDHEN, CDR2 SYDVKM. This CDR3 is CASSLGRSTDTQYL. CDR3 DNA sequence: TGTGCCAGCAGTTTAGGGAGGAGCACAGATACGCAGTATCTT.

This sequence joins TRBV6-2 or TRBV6-3 and TRBJ2-5; TRBD2 aligns across 9 bases. The CDR3 spans 13 residues. The germline V gene has CDR1 MNHEY and CDR2 SVGEGT. The V segment lost 6 bases and the J segment 5 bases; nucleotides outside the gene matches: 4. CDR3 in DNA: TGTGCCAGCAGGGGACTAGCTCCCGAGACCCAGTACTTC. This sequence encodes CASRGLAPETQYF.

About this clonotype: A much larger clone sits a single nucleotide away, making a read error possible. V gene TRBV3-1 combines with J gene TRBJ2-7, with D maybe TRBD2 (6 bases). This CDR3 contains 16 residues. Germline V gene lookup returns CDR1 LGHDT and CDR2 YNNKEL (reference sequence). The germline V and J ends were trimmed by 0 bases and 8 bases, with 20 bases remaining between them. The CDR3 is CASSQERAGRWYKQYF. CDR3 bases: TGTGCCAGCAGCCAAGAGAGGGCGGGACGTTGGTACAAGCAGTACTTC.

There are a few counts of this clonotype. The chain links TRBV20-1 to TRBJ1-4; weak D call: TRBD1 (5 bases). V lost 3 bases and J lost 7, with 18 bases in between. The CDR3 has 15 amino acids. Germline-derived CDR1 and CDR2 are DFQATT and SNEGSKA (reference sequence). The CDR3 sequence: CSASSQVGRGEKLFF. CDR3 nucleotide sequence: TGCAGTGCTAGTAGTCAAGTAGGAAGGGGTGAAAAACTGTTTTTT.

This clonotype occurred many times. The V call is TRBV28, the J call TRBJ2-5; 7 nucleotides match TRBD2. J was trimmed by 11 bases and V by 5 bases; bases with no gene match: 8. The CDR3 loop spans 12 amino acids. Per the germline V gene, CDR1 is MDHEN and CDR2 is SYDVKM. The CDR3 sequence: CASSPLGGSQYF. The CDR3 region has the DNA TGTGCCAGCAGTCCCCTGGGAGGGTCACAGTACTTC.

This clonotype was detected many times. This chain links TRBV11-2 with TRBJ2-1; D not certain. CDR1 is SGHAT, CDR2 FQNNGV, per germline. The CDR3 loop spans 12 amino acids. The germline V and J ends were trimmed by 8 bases and 4 bases, with 9 bases remaining between them. Here the CDR3 DNA reads TGTGCCAGCGCCCAGTCGTACAATGAGCAGTTCTTC. Its translation is CASAQSYNEQFF. Full variable domain (missing parts from reference TRBV11-2 and TRBJ2-1): EAGVAQSPRYKIIEKRQSVAFWCNPISGHATLYWYQQILGQGPKLLIQFQNNGVVDDSQLPKDRFSAERLKGVDSTLKIQPAKLEDSAVYLCASAQSYNEQFFGPGTRLTVL.

This clonotype has only a few counts. The genes are TRBV27 and TRBJ2-1, with D possibly being TRBD2 (5 bases). The CDR3 extends over 14 amino acids. Looked up from germline, CDR1 is MNHEY and CDR2 is SMNVEV (reference sequence). V dropped 5 bases and J dropped 7 bases, with 15 bases sitting between them. For the CDR3, the DNA is TGTGCCAGCAGTCTATGGCTAGCCGATAATGAGCAGTTCTTC. Protein product: CASSLWLADNEQFF.

The count of this clonotype is one. This sequence joins TRBV19 and TRBJ2-7; D call uncertain. Between the trimmed V and J ends, which lost 3 bases and 3 bases, there was a span of 12 bases. The CDR3 is 14 amino acids. Germline lookup yields CDR1 LNHDA and CDR2 SQIVND (reference sequence). Here the CDR3 reads CASSMGDLYYEQYF. The CDR3 coding sequence is TGTGCCAGTAGTATGGGTGACTTATACTACGAGCAGTACTTC.

This clonotype has ten or more counts. The chain carries TRBV7-2 and TRBJ2-5; D perhaps matches TRBD1 (6 bases). Trimming took off 4 bases at V and 1 base at J, with 13 bases between the two ends. Germline CDR1 SGHTA, CDR2 FQGNSA. The CDR3 is 15 amino acids. The CDR3 loop reads CASSSWGQLQETQYF. The CDR3 region has the DNA TGTGCCAGCAGCTCGTGGGGGCAGCTCCAAGAGACCCAGTACTTC.

This clonotype showed up just a few times. CDR3 sequence (DNA): TGTGCCTGGAGTGTAGGGATACCTGGGGCCAACGTCCTGACTTTC. Protein product: CAWSVGIPGANVLTF. The chain is built from TRBV30 and TRBJ2-6; unclear D gene. V was clipped by 0 bases and J by 2 bases, with 8 bases between them. The CDR3 is 15 amino acids. The germline V gene has CDR1 GTSNPN and CDR2 SVGIG (reference sequence).

The V call is TRBV6-2 or TRBV6-3, the J call TRBJ2-1; D not certain. This CDR3 is 12 amino acids long. Trimming removed 3 bases at V and 5 bases at J, with 5 bases between. CDR1 is MNHEY, CDR2 SVGEGT, per germline. CDR3 in DNA: TGTGCCAGCAGTTATACCCACAATGAGCAGTTCTTC. This translates into CASSYTHNEQFF.

The chain uses TRBV5-1 and TRBJ1-1; 9 nucleotides line up with TRBD1. This CDR3 region has 15 residues. Trimming took 4 bases from V and 3 from J; bases not matched to a gene: 7. Germline assignment: CDR1 SGHRS and CDR2 YFSETQ. CDR3 nucleotide sequence: TGCGCCAGCAGCCAGGACAGGGGTTTCGACACTGAAGCTTTCTTT. Its protein product is CASSQDRGFDTEAFF.

For this clonotype: This may arise from a read error, as a much more abundant clone is one base away. The chain joins TRBV30 to TRBJ2-1; possible D gene TRBD2, 5 bases. The CDR3 loop spans 11 amino acids. Germline loops: CDR1 GTSNPN, CDR2 SVGIG (reference sequence). The V end lost 0 bases, the J end lost 9 bases, and 6 bases lay between the germline ends. Here the CDR3 reads CAWSVLGEQFF. CDR3 nucleotides: TGTGCCTGGAGTGTACTAGGTGAGCAGTTCTTC.

This clonotype was observed many times. The rearrangement uses TRBV7-2 and TRBJ2-1; 11 bases fit TRBD2. CDR1 and CDR2 (germline): SGHTA, FQGNSA. With 5 bases clipped from V and 10 bases from J, the junction kept 19 bases outside the gene matches. This CDR3 has 18 residues. CDR3 nucleotide sequence: TGTGCCAGCAGCCAGCGACTTGGTGGTAGCGGGAGGGCCGGGGAGCAGTTCTTC. It is translated as CASSQRLGGSGRAGEQFF.

This sequence joins TRBV11-1 and TRBJ2-5; TRBD1 matches at 10 bases. Germline V gene lookup returns CDR1 SGHAT and CDR2 FQDESV (reference sequence). The CDR3 is made up of 14 amino acids. V lost 5 bases, J lost 5 bases, and 5 bases stayed unmatched. DNA for the CDR3: TGTGCCAGCAGCGCGGGACAGGGGAAGGAGACCCAGTACTTC. It specifies CASSAGQGKETQYF.

This clonotype was detected ten times or more. This sequence joins TRBV24-1 and TRBJ2-3; 8 bases are shared with TRBD2. This CDR3 region has 18 residues. The germline V gene has CDR1 KGHDR and CDR2 SFDVKD. Germline trimming cut 2 bases from V and 3 bases from J; bases unmatched to any gene: 12. The CDR3 DNA reads as TGTGCCACCAGTGATTCACGCCCGGATAGCGGGGATACAGATACGCAGTATTTT. Amino acid sequence: CATSDSRPDSGDTDTQYF.

This chain uses TRBV28 with TRBJ1-2, with D possibly TRBD1 on 5 matching bases. V was pared by 2 bases and J by 4 bases, with 11 bases between. The germline CDR1 and CDR2 sequences are MDHEN and SYDVKM. The CDR3 length is 14 residues. In nucleotides, the CDR3 is TGTGCCAGCAGTTTAAGAGGGGTCGGCTATGGCTACACCTTC. Protein product: CASSLRGVGYGYTF.

This clonotype was observed many times. J is TRBJ2-5 and V is TRBV20-1; weak D call: TRBD1 (6 bases). From germline, CDR1 is DFQATT and CDR2 SNEGSKA (reference sequence). The V end was cut by 3 bases, the J end by 5 bases, with 16 bases between. The CDR3 is 14 residues long. In nucleotides, the CDR3 is TGCAGTGCTAGGGCAGGGGCTAGTGTGGAGACCCAGTACTTC. This gives the protein CSARAGASVETQYF.

This clonotype was seen only a few times. The rearrangement joins TRBV5-1 to TRBJ2-1; D perhaps matches TRBD2 (7 bases). This CDR3 region has 15 residues. Between the trimmed V and J ends, which lost 4 bases and 8 bases, there was a span of 19 bases. Germline CDR1 and CDR2: SGHRS and YFSETQ. CDR3 region: CASSPLGGASDEQFF. DNA of the CDR3: TGCGCCAGCAGCCCCTTGGGGGGGGCCTCGGATGAGCAGTTCTTC.

This clonotype was recorded at least ten times. The chain is built from TRBV6-1 and TRBJ2-1; 13 bases fit TRBD2. CDR1 and CDR2 from the germline V gene are MNHNS and SASEGT. There are 19 residues in the CDR3. The V segment lost 5 bases and the J segment 5 bases; nucleotides outside the gene matches: 15. The CDR3 is CASSYHGPPGTSGDNEQFF. CDR3 coding DNA: TGTGCCAGCAGTTACCACGGTCCTCCCGGGACTAGCGGGGACAATGAGCAGTTCTTC.